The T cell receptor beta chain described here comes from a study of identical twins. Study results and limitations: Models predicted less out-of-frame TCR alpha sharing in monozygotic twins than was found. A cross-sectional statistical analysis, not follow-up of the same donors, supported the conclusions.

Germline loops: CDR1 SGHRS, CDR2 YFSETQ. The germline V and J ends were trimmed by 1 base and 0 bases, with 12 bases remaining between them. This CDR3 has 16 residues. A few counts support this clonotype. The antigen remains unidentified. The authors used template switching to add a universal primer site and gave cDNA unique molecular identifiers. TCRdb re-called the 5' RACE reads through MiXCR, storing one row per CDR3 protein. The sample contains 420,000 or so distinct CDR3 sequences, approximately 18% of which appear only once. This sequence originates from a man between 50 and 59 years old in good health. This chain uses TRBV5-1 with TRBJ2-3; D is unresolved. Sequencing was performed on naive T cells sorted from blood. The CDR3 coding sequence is TGCGCCAGCAGCTTGTGGGAACCTACTAGCACAGATACGCAGTATTTT. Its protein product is CASSLWEPTSTDTQYF.